The text below deals with one TCR beta chain. Its antigen is undetermined. The sample comes from a study of T cell repertoires in cytomegalovirus infection. Using its own MiXCR run on the reads, TCRdb lists one record per CDR3 protein. The repertoire holds about 830,000 distinct CDR3 sequences, with about 30% as singletons. This TCR was sampled from a human donor in good health (CMV status not recorded). Some clones in this sample may be carry-over from other donors' samples. The sequencing used cultured CD8+ T cells from PBMCs, collected from culture after CMV antigen stimulation.

The CDR3 spells CASSTPLGGREQFF. The CDR3 DNA is TGTGCCAGCAGTACCCCCTTAGGAGGACGGGAGCAGTTCTTC. This chain uses TRBV6-1 with TRBJ2-1; weak D call: TRBD2 (5 bases). Germline V CDR1 and CDR2: MNHNS, SASEGT. Trimming took 5 bases from V and 10 from J, leaving 18 bases between them. CDR3 length equals 14 residues.